These 9 T cell receptor beta chains were all obtained from the same sample, sequenced in a study of blood T cell repertoires in COVID-19. This table comes from immunoSEQ multiplex PCR, and its TCRdb copy is limited to in-frame clones, with some not included. The sample holds 250,000 to 300,000 clones, approximately 82% seen once. Sequenced sample: peripheral blood. These receptor sequences come from an elderly man with acute or convalescent COVID-19.

This clone has just one count. This chain uses TRBV6-5 with TRBJ2-3; D remains ambiguous. With 0 bases removed from V and 0 bases from J, the gap between germline ends came to 4 bases. The CDR3 totals 14 residues. Germline V gene data show CDR1 as MNHEY and CDR2 as SVGAGI. CDR3 sequence reads: CASSYSPSTDTQYF. The CDR3 bases are TGTGCCAGCAGTTACTCTCCTAGCACAGATACGCAGTATTTT.

This clone has more than one count but fewer than ten. Here the CDR3 reads CASRAVGGSNYGYTF. The CDR3 nucleotides are TGTGCCAGCAGAGCTGTCGGCGGTTCTAACTATGGCTACACCTTC. The chain links TRBV27 to TRBJ1-2, with D uncertain. The CDR3 is made up of 15 amino acids. V lost 6 bases and J 0 bases, leaving 14 bases between the germline ends. Germline loops: CDR1 MNHEY, CDR2 SMNVEV (reference sequence).

The CDR3 is CASSSEGRGEPQYF. The CDR3 region has the DNA TGCGCCAGCAGCTCAGAGGGTCGGGGGGAGCCGCAGTACTTC. The rearrangement uses TRBV5-1 and TRBJ2-7; 7 bases match TRBD2. This CDR3 is built from 14 residues. Germline V gene sequence: CDR1 SGHRS, CDR2 YFSETQ. V lost 3 bases, J lost 9 bases, and 12 bases stayed unmatched.

This chain connects TRBV6-1 to TRBJ2-1; 11 bases are shared with TRBD2. Germline CDR1 reads MNHNS; CDR2 reads SASEGT. V was pared by 1 base and J by 2 bases, with 1 base of the junction left unmatched. This CDR3 is built from 16 residues. This CDR3 reads CASSEGLAGTYNEQFF. The CDR3 region has the DNA TGTGCCAGCAGTGAAGGACTAGCGGGGACCTACAATGAGCAGTTCTTC.

In its sample, this clone was seen once. The chain is built from TRBV3-1 (or the pseudogene TRBV3-2) and TRBJ2-3; 10 nucleotides match TRBD2. The germline CDR1 and CDR2 sequences are LGHDT and YNNKEL (reference sequence). The length of the CDR3 is 15 residues. V dropped 0 bases and J dropped 8; count of bases not matched to a gene: 5. This CDR3 is CASSQDLASGGTQYF. The CDR3 bases are TGTGCCAGCAGCCAAGATCTGGCTAGCGGGGGTACGCAGTATTTT.

This sequence joins TRBV4-1 and TRBJ1-1, with D tentatively TRBD1 (5 bases). The CDR3 runs 16 residues. Germline V gives CDR1 MGHRA, CDR2 YSYEKL. V was cut by 0 bases and J by 0 bases, with 11 bases left in between. In DNA, the CDR3 is TGCGCCAGCAGCCAAGAGACAGCGAGCATGAACACTGAAGCTTTCTTT. Translating gives CASSQETASMNTEAFF.

The chain recombines TRBV9 with TRBJ2-3; D unclear. Germline loops: CDR1 SGDLS, CDR2 YYNGEE. This CDR3 contains 13 residues. V shed 0 bases and J shed 8 bases, with 10 bases lying between them. The CDR3 loop is CASSVARVATQYF. The CDR3 DNA is TGTGCCAGCAGCGTAGCACGGGTGGCTACGCAGTATTTT.

The genes are TRBV5-4 and TRBJ2-3, with 11 bases matching TRBD2. V lost 2 bases and J lost 0; bases outside the gene matches: 8. There are 18 residues in the CDR3. Germline CDR1 and CDR2: SGHNT and YYREEE (reference sequence). The CDR3 bases are TGTGCCAGCAGCTTCAGGGGAGGGACTAGCGGTAGCACAGATACGCAGTATTTT. This sequence encodes CASSFRGGTSGSTDTQYF.

CDR3 sequence: CASSLFGTVENIQYF. The CDR3 DNA sequence: TGCGCCAGCAGCTTGTTCGGGACAGTAGAAAACATTCAGTACTTC. This chain connects TRBV5-1 to TRBJ2-4, with TRBD1 matching 7 bases. Germline V gene sequence: CDR1 SGHRS, CDR2 YFSETQ. The CDR3 has 15 amino acids. The V gene end was trimmed by 1 base and the J gene end by 5 bases; junction bases not matched to a gene: 6.